The next 25 T cell receptor beta chains were all read from a single sample in a study of CD8+ T cells in alopecia areata. In each case, RNA was isolated and then reverse transcribed into cDNA as the sequencing template. TCRdb's table, derived via immunoSEQ multiplex PCR, lists solely in-frame clones and lacks some. The sample contains about 190,000 clones, just under 65% of which appear only once. Described treatment: oral pan-JAK inhibitor, 5-10 mg twice daily. The sample in question was CD4+ T cells sorted from blood, obtained between weeks 49 and 50, from a patient treated with tofacitinib. The source of these receptors is a human donor with alopecia areata.

The table lists this clone with a few counts. This CDR3 is CASSVELAGAGANVLTF. The CDR3 DNA follows: TGTGCCAGCAGCGTAGAGCTAGCGGGGGCTGGGGCCAACGTCCTGACTTTC. The V gene is TRBV9, the J gene TRBJ2-6, with 10 bases lining up with TRBD2. Germline loops: CDR1 SGDLS, CDR2 YYNGEE. This CDR3 is 17 amino acids long. V shed 0 bases and J 2 bases; nucleotides not matched to a gene: 2.

The V and J genes are TRBV30 and TRBJ1-1; D remains ambiguous. The germline V and J ends were trimmed by 2 bases and 9 bases, with 13 bases remaining between them. The CDR3 is 12 amino acids. Germline V gene data show CDR1 as GTSNPN and CDR2 as SVGIG (reference sequence). CDR3 sequence (DNA): TGTGCCTGGAGTAACCTCCAGAGACAAGCTTTCTTT. Translated: CAWSNLQRQAFF.

This clone has a handful of counts. The rearrangement joins TRBV30 to TRBJ1-5; 7 bases line up with TRBD1. V shed 5 bases and J 3 bases; nucleotides not matched to a gene: 4. CDR1 GTSNPN and CDR2 SVGIG come from the germline V gene (reference sequence). This CDR3 is built from 13 residues. The CDR3: CAWAGQINQPQHF. DNA for the CDR3: TGTGCCTGGGCGGGACAGATCAATCAGCCCCAGCATTTT.

This clone showed up just once. The chain uses TRBV4-3 and TRBJ2-1; 7 bases are a match to TRBD2. The CDR3 contains 17 residues. V trimming: 0 bases; J trimming: 10 bases; junction bases outside the gene matches: 15. Germline CDR1 reads LGHNA; CDR2 reads YSLEER. Here the CDR3 reads CASSQDLPSGAPREQFF. The CDR3 DNA sequence: TGCGCCAGCAGCCAAGATCTGCCCAGCGGGGCTCCACGAGAGCAGTTCTTC.

This sequence joins TRBV7-9 and TRBJ2-7, with D possibly matching TRBD2 (6 bases). This CDR3 is 14 amino acids long. The germline V and J ends were trimmed by 8 bases and 4 bases, with 18 bases remaining between them. Germline lookup yields CDR1 SEHNR and CDR2 FQNEAQ (reference sequence). The chain's CDR3 is CASSKHGTAYEQYF. CDR3 nucleotide sequence: TGTGCCAGCTCTAAACATGGGACTGCGTACGAGCAGTACTTC.

The rearrangement links TRBV29-1 to TRBJ1-2; 8 nucleotides align to TRBD1. Germline loops: CDR1 SQVTM, CDR2 ANQGSEA. V lost 4 bases to trimming and J lost 7 bases; unmatched junction nucleotides: 5. The CDR3 runs 12 residues. The CDR3: CSVGAGTGGYTF. The CDR3 region has the DNA TGCAGCGTTGGTGCCGGGACAGGTGGCTACACCTTC.

The gene calls are TRBV10-3 and TRBJ2-6, with a tentative D call TRBD2 (6 bases). The CDR3 sequence is 13 residues long. Trimming took 10 bases from V and 4 from J, leaving 11 bases between them. Germline CDR1 ENHRY, CDR2 SYGVKD. The CDR3 region is CASGNPGANVLTF. CDR3 bases: TGTGCCAGCGGGAATCCCGGGGCCAACGTCCTGACTTTC.

This clone has just a few counts. The chain uses TRBV6-5 and TRBJ1-4; no reliable D call. The CDR3 totals 16 residues. Trimming cost V 4 bases and J 0 bases, with 12 bases left between them. Germline V CDR1 and CDR2: MNHEY, SVGAGI. The CDR3 bases are TGTGCCAGCAGTTCAGAGGCAAAGGCAACTAATGAAAAACTGTTTTTT. As protein: CASSSEAKATNEKLFF.

This clone is a singleton in its sample. V and J are TRBV27 and TRBJ1-5, with D hard to call. The germline V gene has CDR1 MNHEY and CDR2 SMNVEV (reference sequence). The CDR3 covers 15 residues. The ends were cut back, 3 bases at V and 6 bases at J, with 15 bases in the middle. The CDR3 nucleotides read TGTGCCAGCAGTTTGGTACGTCCCGACGGTCAGCCCCAGCATTTT. This sequence encodes CASSLVRPDGQPQHF.

This clone was observed a few times. The CDR3 region has the DNA TGTGCCAGTAGTACAGGGATGGAAAATTCACCCCTCCACTTT. It encodes CASSTGMENSPLHF. The rearrangement joins TRBV19 to TRBJ1-6, with D perhaps TRBD1 (5 bases). The V gene lost 4 bases and the J gene lost 7 bases, with 11 bases spanning the gap. The germline V gene has CDR1 LNHDA and CDR2 SQIVND (reference sequence). This CDR3 is built from 14 residues.

The chain recombines TRBV2 with TRBJ1-4, with D perhaps TRBD1 (5 bases). This CDR3 comprises 13 residues. Between the trimmed V and J ends, which lost 9 bases and 7 bases, there was a span of 15 bases. Germline V gene data show CDR1 as SNHLY and CDR2 as FYNNEI. CDR3 coding DNA: TGTGCCAGTCGGGACGGCGTGGGTGAAAAACTGTTTTTT. Amino acids: CASRDGVGEKLFF.

This clone has a handful of counts. The rearrangement links TRBV4-2 to TRBJ1-6; D ambiguous. CDR1 is LGHNA, CDR2 YNFKEQ, per germline. The V and J ends lost 1 base and 5 bases respectively, with 9 bases between them. The CDR3 consists of 15 residues. The CDR3 nucleotides read TGTGCCAGCAGCCAAGGATCGTCTGATAATTCACCCCTCCACTTT. Translating gives CASSQGSSDNSPLHF.

This clone was observed a few times. The chain uses TRBV15 and TRBJ1-2; D possibly corresponds to TRBD1 (6 bases). V was pared by 3 bases and J by 5 bases, with 10 bases between. The germline V gene encodes CDR1 LNHNV and CDR2 YYDKDF (reference sequence). The CDR3 runs 13 residues. CDR3 amino acids: CATSSLTGYGYTF. The CDR3 nucleotides read TGTGCCACCAGCAGCTTGACAGGATATGGCTACACCTTC.

The CDR3 sequence: CAWRGMSNQPQHF. The CDR3, as DNA: TGTGCCTGGAGGGGAATGAGCAATCAGCCCCAGCATTTT. The chain joins TRBV30 to TRBJ1-5; D not resolved. CDR3 length: 13 residues. Germline assignment: CDR1 GTSNPN and CDR2 SVGIG (reference sequence). V gave up 3 bases and J gave up 1 base, with 7 bases separating them. The full variable domain, completed using reference TRBV30 and TRBJ1-5, is SQTIHQWPATLVQPVGSPLSLECTVEGTSNPNLYWYRQAAGRGLQLLFYSVGIGQISSEVPQNLSASRPQDRQFILSSKKLLLSDSGFYLCAWRGMSNQPQHFGDGTRLSIL.

This rearrangement joins TRBV5-6 to TRBJ1-3, with D perhaps TRBD1 (5 bases). CDR3 size: 15 residues. The germline CDR1 and CDR2 sequences are SGHDT and YYEEEE. V lost 2 bases, J lost 0 bases, and 9 bases lay in between. The CDR3 DNA reads TGTGCCAGCAGCTTCGGACAACGCTCTGGAAACACCATATATTTT. Protein: CASSFGQRSGNTIYF. The variable domain in full, with the rest retrieved from reference TRBV5-6 and TRBJ1-3, is DAGVTQSPTHLIKTRGQQVTLRCSPKSGHDTVSWYQQALGQGPQFIFQYYEEEERQRGNFPDRFSGHQFPNYSSELNVNALLLGDSALYLCASSFGQRSGNTIYFGEGSWLTVV.

V gene TRBV7-8 combines with J gene TRBJ2-7; 14 positions match TRBD2. The ends lost 4 bases at V and 2 bases at J; junction bases unmatched: 7. The germline V gene encodes CDR1 SGHVS and CDR2 FQNEAQ. The CDR3 is made up of 17 amino acids. The chain's CDR3 is CASSSLPTSGGAYEQYF. CDR3 nucleotide sequence: TGTGCCAGCAGCTCCCTACCGACTAGCGGGGGGGCCTACGAGCAGTACTTC.

This clone was counted between two and nine times. This chain connects TRBV11-2 to TRBJ2-1; D remains unclear. The length of the CDR3 is 14 residues. Trimming took 0 bases from V and 4 from J, leaving 7 bases between them. The germline V gene has CDR1 SGHAT and CDR2 FQNNGV. The CDR3 DNA is TGTGCCAGCAGCTTAGATGGTCGATACAATGAGCAGTTCTTC. It codes for CASSLDGRYNEQFF.

The count of this clone is one. This chain joins TRBV29-1 and TRBJ1-2, with D maybe TRBD1 (6 bases). V was pared by 6 bases and J by 1 base, with 12 bases between. The CDR3 extends over 13 amino acids. Germline values: CDR1 SQVTM, CDR2 ANQGSEA. Here the CDR3 reads CSVGQGYNYGYTF. The CDR3 region has the DNA TGCAGCGTAGGTCAGGGGTATAACTATGGCTACACCTTC.

The V gene is TRBV29-1, the J gene TRBJ1-1; no firm D call. CDR1 is SQVTM, CDR2 ANQGSEA, per germline. V gave up 5 bases and J gave up 6 bases, with 22 bases separating them. This CDR3 has 15 amino acids. CDR3 in DNA: TGCAGCGTTTCAGCCTACGGGCGGGAGGGTGCTGAAGCTTTCTTT. It specifies CSVSAYGREGAEAFF.

This clone has a handful of counts. This sequence joins TRBV7-2 and TRBJ1-4, with D perhaps TRBD1 (6 bases). CDR3 length equals 16 residues. Per the germline V gene, CDR1 is SGHTA and CDR2 is FQGNSA. V lost 10 bases and J 0 bases, leaving 18 bases between the germline ends. CDR3 loop: CATRTQGLATNEKLFF. Written as DNA, the CDR3 is TGTGCCACCAGAACACAGGGATTGGCAACTAATGAAAAACTGTTTTTT.

The rearrangement uses TRBV9 and TRBJ2-7; D ambiguous. The CDR3 totals 15 residues. Trimming removed 0 bases from V and 0 bases from J, with 10 bases in between. Germline V gene data show CDR1 as SGDLS and CDR2 as YYNGEE. The DNA of the CDR3 is TGTGCCAGCAGCGTAGCGGCTGAGAGCTCCTACGAGCAGTACTTC. It is translated as CASSVAAESSYEQYF.

V gene TRBV2 combines with J gene TRBJ2-3, with TRBD1 matching over 8 bases. Germline trimming cut 4 bases from V and 0 bases from J; bases unmatched to any gene: 6. There are 16 residues in the CDR3. Germline V gene lookup returns CDR1 SNHLY and CDR2 FYNNEI. The CDR3 region has the DNA TGTGCCAGCAGTGTCGAGGGGACAGGCAGCACAGATACGCAGTATTTT. Protein product: CASSVEGTGSTDTQYF.

V usage is TRBV4-1 and J usage is TRBJ1-5; 8 positions match TRBD1. After removal of 2 bases from V and 0 bases from J, the junction contained 9 bases not matched to a gene. The CDR3 runs 18 residues. The germline V gene encodes CDR1 MGHRA and CDR2 YSYEKL. CDR3: CASSQPLDRADSNQPQHF. Here the CDR3 DNA reads TGCGCCAGCAGCCAACCCCTGGACAGGGCAGATAGCAATCAGCCCCAGCATTTT.

The J gene is TRBJ2-1, the V gene TRBV30; 8 bases match TRBD2. V trimming: 1 base; J trimming: 5 bases; junction bases outside the gene matches: 7. The CDR3 runs 15 residues. The germline CDR1 and CDR2 sequences are GTSNPN and SVGIG (reference sequence). CDR3 bases: TGTGCCTGGAGTGATGGTTTAGCGGGGAACAATGAGCAGTTCTTC. Encoded protein: CAWSDGLAGNNEQFF.

The V call is TRBV27, the J call TRBJ1-2; D gene unclear. This CDR3 has 13 amino acids. Germline loops: CDR1 MNHEY, CDR2 SMNVEV (reference sequence). The germline V and J ends were trimmed by 4 bases and 4 bases, with 10 bases remaining between them. In DNA form, the CDR3 reads TGTGCCAGCAGTTCCGACACACGCTATGGCTACACCTTC. Protein product: CASSSDTRYGYTF.